Listed below are T cell receptor beta chains from one sample, sequenced in a study of cytomegalovirus exposure and HLA in healthy donors. The assay was immunoSEQ multiplex PCR, and TCRdb's table has in-frame clones only and misses some. The sample lists roughly 87,000 clones; roughly 77% were seen once. What was sequenced was PBMCs. These receptors all stem from a middle-aged woman in good health and CMV-seropositive. The CDR3 runs from the conserved cysteine through the conserved F or W. A D gene is named only where the DNA matches it firmly. Expanded clones get a size class; other rows say once, few or many, or leave the size out.

D: .; size: .; length: 16; V: TRBV7-9; J: TRBJ2-7; CDR3: CASSLEYGGTPYEQYF; DNA: TGTGCCAGCAGCTTAGAGTACGGGGGGACACCCTACGAGCAGTACTTC
D: .; size: .; length: 15; V: TRBV7-9; J: TRBJ2-7; CDR3: CASSLAQGLKHEQYF; DNA: TGTGCCAGCAGCTTAGCCCAGGGCTTAAAGCACGAGCAGTACTTC
D: .; size: .; length: 14; V: TRBV19; J: TRBJ2-7; CDR3: CASSIANSNYEQYF; DNA: TGTGCCAGTAGTATAGCTAACAGCAACTACGAGCAGTACTTC
D: .; size: .; length: 11; V: TRBV25-1; J: TRBJ2-1; CDR3: CASSVVNEQFF; DNA: TGTGCCAGCAGTGTCGTTAATGAGCAGTTCTTC
D: .; size: .; length: 12; V: TRBV5-6; J: TRBJ2-7; CDR3: CASSHTSYEQYF; DNA: TGTGCCAGCAGCCATACATCCTACGAGCAGTACTTC
D: .; size: .; length: 15; V: TRBV19; J: TRBJ1-1; CDR3: CASSIGGTPRTEAFF; DNA: TGTGCCAGTAGTATAGGGGGGACTCCTAGGACTGAAGCTTTCTTT
D: TRBD1; size: .; length: 16; V: TRBV11-2; J: TRBJ1-2; CDR3: CASTRTSGTDLGGYTF; DNA: TGTGCCAGCACCCGAACCTCCGGGACAGATTTAGGCGGCTACACCTTC
D: .; size: .; length: 15; V: TRBV4-1; J: TRBJ2-7; CDR3: CASSQDPGGPSEQYF; DNA: TGCGCCAGCAGCCAAGATCCCGGGGGGCCGTCCGAGCAGTACTTC
D: TRBD1; size: .; length: 14; V: TRBV29-1; J: TRBJ1-1; CDR3: CSVEGQGVNTEAFF; DNA: TGCAGCGTTGAAGGACAGGGCGTGAACACTGAAGCTTTCTTT
D: TRBD2; size: few; length: 17; V: TRBV14; J: TRBJ2-1; CDR3: CASSQDQTSGRGNEQFF; DNA: TGTGCCAGCAGCCAAGATCAGACTAGCGGGAGGGGAAATGAGCAGTTCTTC
D: TRBD1; size: .; length: 15; V: TRBV9; J: TRBJ2-5; CDR3: CASSGRDSLLETQYF; DNA: TGTGCCAGCAGCGGCCGGGACAGCCTTTTAGAGACCCAGTACTTC
D: TRBD1; size: .; length: 15; V: TRBV18; J: TRBJ2-7; CDR3: CASSPGQGNTYEQYF; DNA: TGTGCCAGCTCACCGGGACAGGGAAATACCTACGAGCAGTACTTC
D: .; size: .; length: 12; V: TRBV5-6; J: TRBJ2-7; CDR3: CASSLGAGISYF; DNA: TGTGCCAGCAGCTTGGGGGCGGGGATCTCGTACTTC
D: .; size: .; length: 13; V: TRBV4-1; J: TRBJ1-2; CDR3: CASSQEGGYGYTF; DNA: TGCGCCAGCAGCCAAGAGGGAGGCTATGGCTACACCTTC
D: TRBD2; size: .; length: 15; V: TRBV4-3; J: TRBJ2-1; CDR3: CASSSRSGGYNEQFF; DNA: TGCGCCAGCAGCTCCCGAAGCGGGGGTTACAATGAGCAGTTCTTC
D: .; size: .; length: 14; V: TRBV6-1; J: TRBJ2-7; CDR3: CASSEIDRGGEQYF; DNA: TGTGCCAGCAGTGAAATTGACAGAGGGGGTGAGCAGTACTTC
D: .; size: .; length: 15; V: TRBV19; J: TRBJ2-1; CDR3: CASSFTRLVANEQFF; DNA: TGTGCCAGTAGTTTTACCCGCTTAGTAGCGAATGAGCAGTTCTTC
D: .; size: once; length: 12; V: TRBV28; J: TRBJ1-1; CDR3: CASSLVSSRAFF; DNA: TGTGCCAGCAGTTTAGTGTCGAGTCGAGCTTTCTTT
D: TRBD2; size: .; length: 13; V: TRBV11-3; J: TRBJ2-1; CDR3: CASSPGTSGEQFF; DNA: TGTGCCAGCAGCCCCGGGACTAGCGGTGAGCAGTTCTTC
D: TRBD1; size: once; length: 12; V: TRBV7-8; J: TRBJ1-1; CDR3: CASSLGTGEAFF; DNA: TGTGCCAGCAGCCTTGGGACAGGGGAAGCTTTCTTT
D: .; size: .; length: 14; V: TRBV10-2; J: TRBJ1-1; CDR3: CAIASREMNTEAFF; DNA: TGCGCCATTGCGTCACGAGAGATGAACACTGAAGCTTTCTTT
D: TRBD1; size: .; length: 13; V: TRBV5-1; J: TRBJ1-2; CDR3: CASSGTEAYGYTF; DNA: TGCGCCAGCAGCGGGACAGAGGCCTATGGCTACACCTTC